Listed below are T cell receptor beta chains from one sample, sequenced in a study of blood T cell repertoires in COVID-19. The repertoire was sequenced with immunoSEQ multiplex PCR; TCRdb's copy has only in-frame clones and lacks some. The data show 150,000 to 190,000 clones, about 88% seen once. Sequencing was done on a sample of PBMCs or T cells enriched from blood (not recorded which). The receptors derive from a man aged 50 to 59 who had recovered from COVID-19. Each CDR3 is given with its conserved first and last residue. A D gene is named only where the DNA matches it firmly. Only part of the rows carry a size: once, few, many, or a class if the clone is expanded.

j_gene | abundance | v_gene | d_gene | CDR3nt | CDR3aa
TRBJ1-6 | few | TRBV4-1 | - | TGCGCCAGCAGCCAAGCCCCCAGCCTCAGGGATTCACCCCTCCACTTT | CASSQAPSLRDSPLHF
TRBJ1-4 | - | TRBV6-5 | TRBD1 | TGTGCCAGCAGTAACCCGGGACAGGGGAATGAAAAACTGTTTTTT | CASSNPGQGNEKLFF
TRBJ2-3 | - | TRBV5-1 | - | TGCGCCAGCAGAGACCGGGGAAATACGCAGTATTTT | CASRDRGNTQYF
TRBJ2-6 | - | TRBV5-1 | - | TGCGCCAGCGCCCCGGGGTCTGGGGCCAACGTCCTGACTTTC | CASAPGSGANVLTF
TRBJ2-5 | - | TRBV5-4 | TRBD2 | TGTGCCAGCAGCTTCCGACTAGCGGGGGGGATAGAGACCCAGTACTTC | CASSFRLAGGIETQYF
TRBJ2-1 | - | TRBV10-2 | TRBD2 | TGCGCCAGCAGGGGACTAGCGGGAGACAATGAGCAGTTCTTC | CASRGLAGDNEQFF
TRBJ2-1 | - | TRBV5-8 | TRBD2 | TGTGCCAGCAACCCGGGGGGACTCTGGGGGAATGAGCAGTTCTTC | CASNPGGLWGNEQFF
TRBJ1-6 | - | TRBV10-3 | - | TGTGCCATCAGTGAAGAAAGCGGGAATCGTTCACCCCTCCACTTT | CAISEESGNRSPLHF
TRBJ2-5 | - | TRBV29-1 | TRBD2 | TGCAGCATCACCGATTTTTTAGCGGGGGAGCAAGAGACCCAGTACTTC | CSITDFLAGEQETQYF
TRBJ2-7 | - | TRBV12-3/TRBV12-4 | - | TGTGCCAGCAGTTTACAGGGTTCCTACGAGCAGTACTTC | CASSLQGSYEQYF
TRBJ1-4 | - | TRBV15 | TRBD1 | TGTGCCACCAGCAAGACAGGGAGGTATGAAAAACTGTTTTTT | CATSKTGRYEKLFF
TRBJ2-5 | few | TRBV7-2 | - | TGTGCCAGCAGCTTAGCTCTTCAGGGGGGGACCCAGTACTTC | CASSLALQGGTQYF
TRBJ2-1 | - | TRBV11-2 | TRBD2 | TGTGCCAGCAGCTTAAATCCTGGGACTAGCTTCGATGAGCAGTTCTTC | CASSLNPGTSFDEQFF
TRBJ2-5 | - | TRBV5-4 | TRBD1 | TGTGCCAGCAGCTTCACAGGGGAAGAGACCCAGTACTTC | CASSFTGEETQYF
TRBJ1-1 | - | TRBV18 | - | TGTGCCAGCTCACCACGGCAGGGAGGATTGAACACTGAAGCTTTCTTT | CASSPRQGGLNTEAFF
TRBJ1-5 | - | TRBV12-3/TRBV12-4 | TRBD1 | TGTGCCAGCCAGGGACAGGGGGTTCAGCCCCAGCATTTT | CASQGQGVQPQHF
TRBJ2-3 | few | TRBV18 | TRBD2 | TGTGCCAGCTCACCACCGAGGCGGGGGGAGCCCACAGATACGCAGTATTTT | CASSPPRRGEPTDTQYF
TRBJ2-5 | - | TRBV3-1/TRBV3-2 | TRBD2 | TGTGCCAGCAGCCCACCGGGACTAGCATTTACGGAGACCCAGTACTTC | CASSPPGLAFTETQYF
TRBJ1-5 | - | TRBV19 | - | TGTGCCAGTAGTACTCTACCAACCAATCAGCCCCAGCATTTT | CASSTLPTNQPQHF
TRBJ1-2 | - | TRBV27 | - | TGTGCCAGCAGTTTACAGGGGACCGCCTATGGCTACACCTTC | CASSLQGTAYGYTF
TRBJ2-1 | - | TRBV5-6 | - | TGTGCCAGCAGCTTGGTAGTAGAGTCGGTCTTC | CASSLVVESVF
TRBJ2-5 | - | TRBV20-1 | TRBD2 | TGCAGTGCTACTGAAAGGACTAGCCTACCCCAAGAGACCCAGTACTTC | CSATERTSLPQETQYF
TRBJ2-7 | once | TRBV7-9 | TRBD1 | TGTGCCAGCAGCTTAAAGGGACAGGAAAGGGGCGAGCAGTACTTC | CASSLKGQERGEQYF
TRBJ1-4 | - | TRBV5-1 | - | TGCGCCAGCAGCCCTCAGGGAGGGGCGGAAAAACTGTTTTTT | CASSPQGGAEKLFF
TRBJ2-7 | once | TRBV6-5 | TRBD1 | TGTGCCAGCAGTTCGACGGACAGGCAAAGCCACGAGCAGTACTTC | CASSSTDRQSHEQYF
TRBJ1-2 | - | TRBV5-5 | - | TGTGCCAGCAGCTTGAGTGAGGGTCCCTATGGCTACACCTTC | CASSLSEGPYGYTF
TRBJ1-1 | once | TRBV3-1/TRBV3-2 | - | TGTGCCAGCAGCGAGGACAGAAACACTGAAGCTTTCTTT | CASSEDRNTEAFF
TRBJ1-6 | - | TRBV13 | - | TGTGCCAGCAGCTTGACGGGGAACGTAGATTCACCCCTCCACTTT | CASSLTGNVDSPLHF
TRBJ1-5 | - | TRBV3-1/TRBV3-2 | - | TGTGCCAGCAGCCAGTCAGGGGCCAATCAGCCCCAGCATTTT | CASSQSGANQPQHF
TRBJ2-1 | - | TRBV5-1 | TRBD2 | TGCGCCAGCAGCTTGGGACTAGCGGGGGGTTACAATGAGCAGTTCTTC | CASSLGLAGGYNEQFF
TRBJ1-3 | - | TRBV3-1/TRBV3-2 | - | TGTGCCAGCAGCCAAACGGCTGGAAACACCATATATTTT | CASSQTAGNTIYF
TRBJ1-1 | - | TRBV10-3 | - | TGTGCCATCAGTGAGATGGCAGGCCGGGGCACTGAAGCTTTCTTT | CAISEMAGRGTEAFF
TRBJ1-6 | - | TRBV18 | - | TGTGCCAGCTCAGATACAGGAGGGTCCTATTCACCCCTCCACTTT | CASSDTGGSYSPLHF
TRBJ2-7 | - | TRBV19 | TRBD1 | TGTGCCAGTAGTATAATAGGACAGGGAACTAACGAGCAGTACTTC | CASSIIGQGTNEQYF
TRBJ2-3 | - | TRBV5-6 | - | TGTGCCAGCAGCCTCTACACAGATACGCAGTATTTT | CASSLYTDTQYF
TRBJ2-5 | - | TRBV15 | - | TGTGCCACCAGCAGGGAGAAGGCCTCCACTAGAAGCGTTCAAGAGACCCAGTACTTC | CATSREKASTRSVQETQYF
TRBJ2-1 | - | TRBV20-1 | TRBD1 | TGCAGTGCTAGTCGGGACAGCTACAATGAGCAGTTCTTC | CSASRDSYNEQFF
TRBJ1-2 | few | TRBV3-1/TRBV3-2 | - | TGTGCCAGCAGCCGTGGACAGAACGTCTATGGCTACACCTTC | CASSRGQNVYGYTF
TRBJ1-2 | - | TRBV10-3 | - | TGTGCCATCAGTGGAGGGCGGAAAACTAACTATGGCTACACCTTC | CAISGGRKTNYGYTF
TRBJ1-1 | - | TRBV29-1 | TRBD1 | TGCAGCGTCTCCAGGACAGGGAGACCTGAAGCTTTCTTT | CSVSRTGRPEAFF
TRBJ2-7 | - | TRBV15 | - | TGTGCCACCAGCTCCCTGGCCGGGTCCTACGAGCAGTACTTC | CATSSLAGSYEQYF
TRBJ2-2 | - | TRBV19 | - | TGTGCCAGTAAAACAAAGGGAGCCGGGGAGCTGTTTTTT | CASKTKGAGELFF
TRBJ2-7 | - | TRBV5-4 | - | TGTGCCAGCAGCTTGTCAGGGCCCTACGAGCAGTACTTC | CASSLSGPYEQYF
TRBJ2-7 | - | TRBV5-6 | TRBD1 | TGTGCCAGCAGCTTGTGGGGGACAGGGGGCTACGAGCAGTACTTC | CASSLWGTGGYEQYF
TRBJ1-6 | - | TRBV25-1 | - | TGTGCCAGCAGTGACAGGGCGGGATCACCCCTCCACTTT | CASSDRAGSPLHF
TRBJ1-2 | - | TRBV7-6 | - | TGTGCCAGCAGCTTTGGCGGGGAAAACTATGGCTACACCTTC | CASSFGGENYGYTF
TRBJ1-2 | - | TRBV24-1 | TRBD1 | TGTGCCACCAGTGAGGACAGGGACCCTATATACTATGGCTACACCTTC | CATSEDRDPIYYGYTF
TRBJ2-5 | - | TRBV5-1 | - | TGCGCCAGCAGCCACTTCCAAGAGACCCAGTACTTC | CASSHFQETQYF
TRBJ1-2 | - | TRBV7-9 | - | TGTGCCAGCAGCTTATTTGGGGGAATGGCGGGATTAGACTATGGCTACACCTTC | CASSLFGGMAGLDYGYTF
TRBJ1-3 | - | TRBV19 | - | TGTGCCAGTAGTATATATGGCATCTCTGGAAACACCATATATTTT | CASSIYGISGNTIYF
TRBJ2-7 | - | TRBV10-2 | - | TGCGCCAGCAGCCCCTTCGGGAGGACAGGGATGGCCTACGAGCAGTACTTC | CASSPFGRTGMAYEQYF
TRBJ1-6 | - | TRBV4-3 | - | TGCGCCAGCAGCTTAAACAGGGCTCCCAATTCACCCCTCCACTTT | CASSLNRAPNSPLHF
TRBJ1-6 | - | TRBV9 | TRBD1 | TGTGCCAGCAGCGTCGGGTGGGACAGCAATTCACCCCTCCACTTT | CASSVGWDSNSPLHF
TRBJ1-5 | - | TRBV5-1 | TRBD1 | TGCGCCAGCAGCTTGGACAGGGGGTATCAGCCCCAGCATTTT | CASSLDRGYQPQHF